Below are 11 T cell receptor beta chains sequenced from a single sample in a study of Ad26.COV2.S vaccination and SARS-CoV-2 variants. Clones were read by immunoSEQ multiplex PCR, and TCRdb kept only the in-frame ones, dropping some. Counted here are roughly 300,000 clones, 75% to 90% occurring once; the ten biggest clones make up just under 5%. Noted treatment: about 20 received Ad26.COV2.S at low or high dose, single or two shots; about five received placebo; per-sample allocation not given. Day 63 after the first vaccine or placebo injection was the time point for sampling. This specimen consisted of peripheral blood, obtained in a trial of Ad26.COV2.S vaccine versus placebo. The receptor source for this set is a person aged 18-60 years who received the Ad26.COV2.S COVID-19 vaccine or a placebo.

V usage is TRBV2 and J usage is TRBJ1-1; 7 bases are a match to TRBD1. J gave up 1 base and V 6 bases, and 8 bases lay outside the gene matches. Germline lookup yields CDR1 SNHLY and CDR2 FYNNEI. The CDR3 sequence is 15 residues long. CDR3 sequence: CASRAAGTANTEAFF. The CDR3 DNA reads TGTGCCAGCAGGGCAGCTGGGACAGCGAACACTGAAGCTTTCTTT.

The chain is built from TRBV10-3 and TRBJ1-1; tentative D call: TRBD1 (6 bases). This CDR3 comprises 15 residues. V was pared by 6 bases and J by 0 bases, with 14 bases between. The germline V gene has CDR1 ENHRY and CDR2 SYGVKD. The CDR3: CAIRDRQGLNTEAFF. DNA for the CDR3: TGTGCCATCAGAGATAGGCAGGGGCTGAACACTGAAGCTTTCTTT.

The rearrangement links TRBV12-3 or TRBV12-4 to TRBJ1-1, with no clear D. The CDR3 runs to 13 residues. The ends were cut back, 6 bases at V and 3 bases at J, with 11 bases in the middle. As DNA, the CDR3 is TGTGCCAGCAGCCAACACGTAGACACTGAAGCTTTCTTT. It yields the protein CASSQHVDTEAFF.

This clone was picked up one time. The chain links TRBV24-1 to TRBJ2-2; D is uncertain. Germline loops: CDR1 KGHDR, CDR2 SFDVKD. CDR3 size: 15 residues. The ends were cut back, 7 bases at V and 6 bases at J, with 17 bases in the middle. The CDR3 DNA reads TGTGCCACCAGCTCCCAGGATCCCACCCCCGGGGAGCTGTTTTTT. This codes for CATSSQDPTPGELFF.

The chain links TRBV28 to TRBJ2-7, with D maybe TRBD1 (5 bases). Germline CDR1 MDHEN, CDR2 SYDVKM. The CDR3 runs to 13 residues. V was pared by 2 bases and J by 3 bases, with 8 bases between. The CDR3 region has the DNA TGTGCCAGCAGTTTAGGCAGGGACTACGAGCAGTACTTC. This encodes CASSLGRDYEQYF. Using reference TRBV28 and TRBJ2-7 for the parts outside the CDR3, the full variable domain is DVKVTQSSRYLVKRTGEKVFLECVQDMDHENMFWYRQDPGLGLRLIYFSYDVKMKEKGDIPEGYSVSREKKERFSLILESASTNQTSMYLCASSLGRDYEQYFGPGTRLTVT.

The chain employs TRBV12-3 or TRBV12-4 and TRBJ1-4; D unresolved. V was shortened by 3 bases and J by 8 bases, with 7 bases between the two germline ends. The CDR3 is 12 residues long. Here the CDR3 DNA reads TGTGCCAGCAGTTTCATCCGAGAAAAACTGTTTTTT. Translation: CASSFIREKLFF.

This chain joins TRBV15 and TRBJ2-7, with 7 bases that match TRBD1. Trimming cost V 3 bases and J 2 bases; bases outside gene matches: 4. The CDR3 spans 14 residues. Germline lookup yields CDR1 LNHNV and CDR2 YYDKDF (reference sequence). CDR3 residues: CATSRWTGAYEQYF. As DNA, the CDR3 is TGTGCCACCAGCAGGTGGACAGGAGCCTACGAGCAGTACTTC.

Here the CDR3 DNA reads TGTGCCTGGACTCCCGGACTAGCGGGTTACGAGCAGTACTTC. It specifies CAWTPGLAGYEQYF. J is TRBJ2-7 and V is TRBV30, with 11 nucleotides matching TRBD2. This CDR3 has 14 residues. Germline V gene sequence: CDR1 GTSNPN, CDR2 SVGIG (reference sequence). The ends lost 4 bases at V and 4 bases at J; junction bases unmatched: 6.

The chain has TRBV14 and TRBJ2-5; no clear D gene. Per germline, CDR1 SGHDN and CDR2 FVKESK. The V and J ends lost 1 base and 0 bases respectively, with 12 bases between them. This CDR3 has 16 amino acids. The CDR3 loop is CASSQVPKKYQETQYF. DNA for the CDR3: TGTGCCAGCAGCCAAGTACCGAAGAAGTACCAAGAGACCCAGTACTTC. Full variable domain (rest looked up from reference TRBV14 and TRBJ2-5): EAGVTQFPSHSVIEKGQTVTLRCDPISGHDNLYWYRRVMGKEIKFLLHFVKESKQDESGMPNNRFLAERTGGTYSTLKVQPAELEDSGVYFCASSQVPKKYQETQYFGPGTRLLVL.

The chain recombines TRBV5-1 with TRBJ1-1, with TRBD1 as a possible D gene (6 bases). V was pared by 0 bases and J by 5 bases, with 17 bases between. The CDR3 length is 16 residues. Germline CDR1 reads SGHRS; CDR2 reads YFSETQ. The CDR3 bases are TGCGCCAGCAGCTTGGCTTGGCAGGGAAGGGGGACTGAAGCTTTCTTT. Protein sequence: CASSLAWQGRGTEAFF.

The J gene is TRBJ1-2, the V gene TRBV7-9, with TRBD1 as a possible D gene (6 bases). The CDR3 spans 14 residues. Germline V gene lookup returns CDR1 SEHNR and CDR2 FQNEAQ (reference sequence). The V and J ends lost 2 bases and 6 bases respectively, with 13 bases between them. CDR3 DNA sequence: TGTGCCAGCAGCTTAAGTAGGGGGGATCATGGCTACACCTTC. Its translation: CASSLSRGDHGYTF.